The clone carrying this TCR beta chain was seen more than once but under ten times. Its target is not known. RNA transcripts provided the source from which TCR beta CDR3 regions were amplified. Using the HTBI primer set, a first-round RT-PCR was run on the TCR CDR3. Using its own MiXCR run on the multiplex PCR reads, TCRdb lists one record per CDR3 protein. The sample carries hundreds of thousands of distinct CDR3 sequences, approximately 26% recorded once. Germline trimming cut 2 bases from V and 2 bases from J; bases unmatched to any gene: 7. This CDR3 comprises 18 residues. Germline CDR1 GTSNPN, CDR2 SVGIG (reference sequence). The data originate from a study of T cells in Graves' hyperthyroidism and ophthalmopathy. Study conclusions and caveats: Most expanded thyroid clonotypes above 0.001 also appeared in blood. Ophthalmopathy was told apart from stable hyperthyroidism by a 13 V-J model.

Exclusion criteria comprised uncontrolled infection, other autoimmune disease, pregnancy or lactation. Orbital computed tomography, thyroid ultrasound, serum thyroxine and TRAb, and clinical symptoms together informed the diagnoses. The V and J genes are TRBV30 and TRBJ2-2; 14 positions match TRBD2. This TCR was sampled from a man between 40 and 49 years old with Graves' hyperthyroidism that later progressed to Graves' ophthalmopathy. Sequencing was performed on blood. As DNA, the CDR3 is TGTGCCTGGAGTAAGGGACTAGCGGGAGTTAAAAACACCGGGGAGCTGTTTTTT. Residues: CAWSKGLAGVKNTGELFF.